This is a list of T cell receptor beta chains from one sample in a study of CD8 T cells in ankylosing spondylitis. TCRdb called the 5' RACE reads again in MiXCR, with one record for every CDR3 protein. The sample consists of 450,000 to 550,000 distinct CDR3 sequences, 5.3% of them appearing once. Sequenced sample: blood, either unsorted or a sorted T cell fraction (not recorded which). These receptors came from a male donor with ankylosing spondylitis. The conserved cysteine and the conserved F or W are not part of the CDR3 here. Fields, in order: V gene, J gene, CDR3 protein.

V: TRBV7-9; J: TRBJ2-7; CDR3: ASSPGPSPEQY
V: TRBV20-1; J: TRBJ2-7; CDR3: SDREGLAAAEQY
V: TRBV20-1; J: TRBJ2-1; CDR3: SAHTPGLSSNEQF
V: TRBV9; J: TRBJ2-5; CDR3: ASSSEDWQETQY
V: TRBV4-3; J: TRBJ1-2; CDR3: ASSQQPKGRGGGYT
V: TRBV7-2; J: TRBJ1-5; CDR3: ASSSWTVGGQPQH
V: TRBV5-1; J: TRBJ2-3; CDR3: ASSRGQGLDTQY
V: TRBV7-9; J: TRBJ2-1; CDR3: ASSSGQGAYNEQF
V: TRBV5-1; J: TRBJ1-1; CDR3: ASSWVDNTEAF
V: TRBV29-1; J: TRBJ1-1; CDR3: SVGMNTEAF
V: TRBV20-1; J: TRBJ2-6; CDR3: SASKQGGANVLT
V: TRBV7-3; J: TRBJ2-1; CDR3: ASSWDHYYEQF
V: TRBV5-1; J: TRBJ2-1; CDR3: ASSDGTPYNEQF
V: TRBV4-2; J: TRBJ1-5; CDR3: ASSQEDGPQH
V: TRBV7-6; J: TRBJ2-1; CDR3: ASSLVGENSFEQF
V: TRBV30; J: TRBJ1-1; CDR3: AWSPDSYTEAF
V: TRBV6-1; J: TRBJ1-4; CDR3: ASSKRLSNEKLF
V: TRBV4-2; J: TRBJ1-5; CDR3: ASQQGPNQPQH
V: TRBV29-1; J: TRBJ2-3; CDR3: SEKVGDTQY
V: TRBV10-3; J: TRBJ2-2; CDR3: AISDWATNTGELF
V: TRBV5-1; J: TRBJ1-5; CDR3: ASSYWGLNQPQH
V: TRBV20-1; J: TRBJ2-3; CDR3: SAPLGPWSDTQY
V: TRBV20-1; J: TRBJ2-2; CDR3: SARGMDRANTGELF
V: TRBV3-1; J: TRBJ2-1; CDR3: ASQGLAGTYNEQF
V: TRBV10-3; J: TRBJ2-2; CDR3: AAQGGITGELF
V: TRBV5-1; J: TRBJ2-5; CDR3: ASSLAPAGETQY
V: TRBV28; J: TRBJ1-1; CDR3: ASSLIQINRDRGWAF
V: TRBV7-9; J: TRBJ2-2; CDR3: ASTQIPRGWNTGELF
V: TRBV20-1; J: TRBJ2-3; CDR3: SARSPASDTDTQY
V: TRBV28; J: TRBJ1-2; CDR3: ASSTGAYGNYGYT
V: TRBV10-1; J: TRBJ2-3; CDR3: ASSEAQDGTDTQY
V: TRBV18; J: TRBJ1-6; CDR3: ASSSGRTGRNSPLH
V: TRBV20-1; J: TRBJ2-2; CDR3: TLRDRRTGELF